The rows below give T cell receptor beta chains drawn from one sample of a study of T-cell memory formation after mild COVID-19. TCRdb re-derived calls from the 5' RACE reads in MiXCR, one entry per CDR3 protein. The table includes about 560,000 distinct CDR3 sequences, 20% to 25% detected once. Sequencing used PBMCs or a T cell subset sorted from them (not recorded which). The receptors originated from an adult woman who had mild COVID-19 (a few samples of this study predate the infection). Cell type and time point are not known. The CDR3 runs from the conserved cysteine through the conserved F or W. A D gene is named only where the DNA matches it firmly. Only some rows state a clone size, as once, few, many or a class for expanded clones.

. | TRBJ2-1 | . | TRBV24-1 | 17 | TGTGCCACCAGTGATTCGGGTGCGTTTAGCTCCTACAATGAGCAGTTCTTC | CATSDSGAFSSYNEQFF
TRBD1 | TRBJ1-5 | . | TRBV11-2 | 16 | TGTGCCAGCAGCCTAAGTAGGGGGCATAGCAATCAGCCCCAGCATTTT | CASSLSRGHSNQPQHF
. | TRBJ2-5 | few | TRBV6-4 | 14 | TGTGCCAGCAGTGACTCGCAGGGCGTGGGGACCCAGTACTTC | CASSDSQGVGTQYF
TRBD1 | TRBJ2-7 | . | TRBV3-1 | 15 | TGTGCCAGCAGCCGAGGACAGGAGAGCTACTACGAGCAGTACTTC | CASSRGQESYYEQYF
. | TRBJ1-5 | once | TRBV7-2 | 15 | TGTGCCAGCAGCTACCGGGCCCACCTCCATCAGCCCCAGCATTTT | CASSYRAHLHQPQHF
TRBD2 | TRBJ2-1 | . | TRBV3-1 | 14 | TGTGCCAGCAGCCAAGATGAACTAGCGGGAGAGGTGTTCTTC | CASSQDELAGEVFF
. | TRBJ1-4 | few | TRBV24-1 | 15 | TGTGCCACCAGTGATCAGCAGGGGCTGAATGAAAAACTGTTTTTT | CATSDQQGLNEKLFF
. | TRBJ1-5 | few | TRBV29-1 | 12 | TGCAGCGTTGCTCAGTCCAATCAGCCCCAGCATTTT | CSVAQSNQPQHF
. | TRBJ1-1 | few | TRBV4-1 | 15 | TGCGCCAGCAGCCTTACTTACAGGGAGAACACTGAAGCTTTCTTT | CASSLTYRENTEAFF
TRBD1 | TRBJ2-7 | . | TRBV4-1 | 19 | TGCGCCAGCAGCCAAGCACGGCGTCAGGGGGCCGTTAACTCCTACGAGCAGTACTTC | CASSQARRQGAVNSYEQYF
. | TRBJ2-1 | few | TRBV7-2 | 12 | TGTGCCAGCAGCTTGGGCCGCATCGAGCAGTTCTTC | CASSLGRIEQFF
TRBD1 | TRBJ1-1 | few | TRBV24-1 | 12 | TGTGCCACCAGTGACAGGGGGGGTGAAGCTTTCTTT | CATSDRGGEAFF
. | TRBJ2-6 | few | TRBV4-1 | 13 | TGCGCCAGCAAAGGGGCTGGGGCCAACGTCCTGACTTTC | CASKGAGANVLTF
TRBD2 | TRBJ2-4 | . | TRBV20-1 | 15 | TGCAGTGCTAAGGTAGCGGGAGATGCCAAAAACATTCAGTACTTC | CSAKVAGDAKNIQYF
. | TRBJ2-1 | once | TRBV24-1 | 12 | TGTGCCACCTCCCCCGAGGTAGGGGAGCAGTTCTTC | CATSPEVGEQFF
TRBD2 | TRBJ2-3 | many | TRBV29-1 | 16 | TGCAGCGTTGAAGGGGAGGGGCGGGGTGGTAGAGATACGCAGTATTTT | CSVEGEGRGGRDTQYF
TRBD1 | TRBJ2-7 | few | TRBV10-3 | 11 | TGTGCCGCCGGACAGGGTGACGAGCAGTACTTC | CAAGQGDEQYF
. | TRBJ2-3 | few | TRBV9 | 14 | TGTGCCAGCAGCCCTATGAGGCGCGCAGATACGCAGTATTTT | CASSPMRRADTQYF
. | TRBJ2-7 | few | TRBV7-9 | 18 | TGTGCCAGCAGCCCCCGTGAGGGGCCAAGAAGGAACTCCTACGAGCAGTACTTC | CASSPREGPRRNSYEQYF
TRBD1 | TRBJ1-2 | . | TRBV29-1 | 12 | TGCAGCGTTGAAACAGGGGATGGAGGCTACACCTTC | CSVETGDGGYTF
TRBD1 | TRBJ1-1 | few | TRBV7-9 | 15 | TGTGCCAGCAGCCTAAAGGGACAGGAGAACACTGAAGCTTTCTTT | CASSLKGQENTEAFF
TRBD1 | TRBJ1-5 | . | TRBV12-3/TRBV12-4 | 15 | TGTGCCAGCAGTGCCGGACAGGGGGCTCGACAGCCCCAGCATTTT | CASSAGQGARQPQHF